This T cell receptor beta chain emerged from a study of blood T cell repertoires in COVID-19. For the study at large: The United States, Italy and Spain supplied acute and convalescent COVID-19 samples.

This table comes from immunoSEQ multiplex PCR, and its TCRdb copy is limited to in-frame clones, with some not included. Here the sample spans about 260,000 clones, approximately 88% being singletons. V was trimmed by 3 bases and J by 5 bases, leaving 10 bases between them. This CDR3 has 14 amino acids. The germline V gene has CDR1 MNHNS and CDR2 SASEGT. The sample comprised PBMCs or T cells enriched from blood (not recorded which). V usage is TRBV6-1 and J usage is TRBJ1-4, with D perhaps matching TRBD1 (6 bases). The sequence was collected from a woman aged 40 to 49 who had been exposed to COVID-19. The CDR3 region has the DNA TGTGCCAGCAGTGAGCCCGGACAGAATGAAAAACTGTTTTTT. Protein product: CASSEPGQNEKLFF.